Below, 9 T cell receptor beta chains from the same sample are listed, as sequenced in a study of cytomegalovirus exposure and HLA in healthy donors. PCR used 60 Vbeta primers and 13 Jbeta primers. Some clones are missing from TCRdb's copy, which holds only in-frame ones; the method was immunoSEQ multiplex PCR. The specimen's table records around 200,000 clones. The sequencing input was PBMCs. The receptors come from a girl aged 2-10 years in good health and CMV-seropositive.

The chain joins TRBV7-2 to TRBJ2-3; 10 positions match TRBD2. J gave up 5 bases and V 6 bases, and 11 bases lay outside the gene matches. This CDR3 comprises 16 residues. Germline-derived CDR1 and CDR2 are SGHTA and FQGNSA. DNA for the CDR3: TGTGCCAGCAGTCGTCTACTAGCGGGACGTGAAGATACGCAGTATTTT. As protein: CASSRLLAGREDTQYF.

The chain uses TRBV6-1 and TRBJ1-6, with 8 nucleotides matching TRBD1. Germline-derived CDR1 and CDR2 are MNHNS and SASEGT. The CDR3 has 17 residues. J was trimmed by 1 base and V by 4 bases; bases with no gene match: 6. CDR3 sequence (DNA): TGTGCCAGCAGTGTCGGACAGGGTTGGTCCTATAATTCACCCCTCCACTTT. This codes for CASSVGQGWSYNSPLHF.

This CDR3 reads CASSLGQGRSYEQYF. Here the CDR3 DNA reads TGTGCCAGCAGTTTGGGGCAGGGCCGCTCCTACGAGCAGTACTTC. The V call is TRBV27, the J call TRBJ2-7, with D possibly matching TRBD1 (5 bases). V was shortened by 3 bases and J by 0 bases, with 12 bases between the two germline ends. Germline CDR1 MNHEY, CDR2 SMNVEV (reference sequence). The length of the CDR3 is 15 residues.

The V gene is TRBV7-3, the J gene TRBJ2-3, with TRBD2 identical over 8 bases. Germline assignment: CDR1 SGHTA and CDR2 FQGTGA. V gave up 4 bases and J gave up 3 bases; unmatched junction bases: 3. The CDR3 contains 14 residues. CDR3 nucleotide sequence: TGTGCCAGCAGCTCGGGACTAGGTACAGATACGCAGTATTTT. The encoded protein is CASSSGLGTDTQYF.

The chain combines TRBV6-5 with TRBJ1-1, with D possibly TRBD1 on 6 matching bases. The CDR3 length is 13 residues. Trimming left V 6 bases short and J 3 bases short, with 11 bases between. The V gene's germline CDR1 is MNHEY and CDR2 SVGAGI. CDR3 region: CASSQGWDTEAFF. In DNA, the CDR3 is TGTGCCAGCAGCCAGGGGTGGGACACTGAAGCTTTCTTT.

This chain joins TRBV7-3 and TRBJ2-3, with D maybe TRBD2 (6 bases). The V gene's germline CDR1 is SGHTA and CDR2 FQGTGA. V lost 1 base and J 1 base, leaving 9 bases between the germline ends. The CDR3 consists of 15 residues. This chain's CDR3 is CASSLRRGGTDTQYF. The CDR3 DNA is TGTGCCAGCAGCTTAAGGCGGGGAGGCACAGATACGCAGTATTTT.

V is TRBV7-2 and J is TRBJ1-2, with 7 positions matching TRBD1. With 3 bases clipped from V and 2 bases from J, the junction kept 3 bases outside the gene matches. CDR1 is SGHTA, CDR2 FQGNSA, per germline. The length of the CDR3 is 14 residues. CDR3 protein: CASSFLTGNYGYTF. Written as DNA, the CDR3 is TGTGCCAGCAGCTTTTTGACAGGGAACTATGGCTACACCTTC.

The genes are TRBV5-1 and TRBJ2-1; TRBD1 matches 7 bases. Germline V gene lookup returns CDR1 SGHRS and CDR2 YFSETQ. The CDR3 has 14 amino acids. Unmatched junction bases numbered 4, after V lost 0 bases and J lost 7 bases. CDR3 region: CASSLGQGWNEQFF. Here the CDR3 DNA reads TGCGCCAGCAGCTTGGGACAGGGCTGGAATGAGCAGTTCTTC.

This sequence joins TRBV19 and TRBJ1-3; TRBD1 might be the D (6 bases). This CDR3 has 15 residues. Trimming left V 8 bases short and J 1 base short, with 15 bases between. The V gene's germline CDR1 is LNHDA and CDR2 SQIVND (reference sequence). CDR3 nucleotides: TGTGCCAGTTCTGGACAGACCTCTTCTGGAAACACCATATATTTT. Protein product: CASSGQTSSGNTIYF.